These T cell receptor beta chains were read from a single sample in a study of metastatic and nonmetastatic thyroid tumors. TCRdb ran MiXCR on the PCR reads. The profile covers 53,000 or so clones, with 20% to 25% appearing a single time and roughly 4% taken by the ten largest. Sequencing used blood. These receptors were collected from a female donor with papillary thyroid cancer or a benign thyroid nodule (not recorded which). Some clones in this sample may be carry-over from other donors' samples. Both conserved end residues are part of each CDR3. The order of the fields is V gene, clone size, D gene, J gene, CDR3 length, CDR3 DNA, CDR3 protein. D genes are given only for firm matches. Where a row states a size, it is once, few, many or the class of an expanded clone; other rows omit it.

TRBV3-1	many	NA	TRBJ1-1	14	TGTGCCAGCAGTTATATATCGGGACAAAACGAAGCTTTCTTT	CASSYISGQNEAFF
TRBV29-1	many	TRBD2	TRBJ2-3	15	TGCAGCGTTGATTTTACTAGCGGAAGCACAGATACGCAGTATTTT	CSVDFTSGSTDTQYF
TRBV24-1	NA	TRBD1	TRBJ2-2	15	TGTGCCACCAGTGTTACGGACAGGGACACCGGGGAGCTGTTTTTT	CATSVTDRDTGELFF
TRBV11-2	many	NA	TRBJ2-2	14	TGTGCCAGCAGAACCCAGGGGACCACCGGGGAGCTGTTTTTT	CASRTQGTTGELFF
TRBV20-1	many	TRBD2	TRBJ2-1	16	TGCAGTGCCAACGACCTACTAGCGGGAGGCCCCAGGGAGCAGTTCTTC	CSANDLLAGGPREQFF
TRBV12-3/TRBV12-4	NA	TRBD1	TRBJ2-7	14	TGTGCCAGCAGTTCGGGACAGTGCTCCGACGAGCAGTACTTC	CASSSGQCSDEQYF
TRBV28	many	NA	TRBJ2-7	16	TGTGCCAGCAGTTCTATGGGGCAGGGCTCTAACTACGAGCAGTACTTC	CASSSMGQGSNYEQYF
TRBV7-9	many	NA	TRBJ2-3	13	TGTGCCAGCAGCTCCAAGGGCCCAGATACGCAGTATTTT	CASSSKGPDTQYF
TRBV12-3/TRBV12-4	many	NA	TRBJ2-3	13	TGTGCCAGCAGTCGGACAGCCACAGATACGCAGTATTTT	CASSRTATDTQYF
TRBV28	many	NA	TRBJ1-3	13	TGTGCCAGCAGAAGTAACTCTGGAAACACCATATATTTT	CASRSNSGNTIYF